This T cell receptor beta chain was obtained from a study of regulatory T cells in long-lasting Graves disease. The authors built TCR beta libraries using iRepertoire HTBI primers and Arm-PCR of CDR3 regions. Original processing notes: Samples revealed 62 TRBV and approximately 15 TRBJ segments. TCRdb redid the calling of the multiplex PCR reads with MiXCR, one entry per CDR3 protein. TCRdb's processing, not the study's, gives the V and J calls here. This table has about 380,000 distinct CDR3 sequences, around 16% appearing once. Specified time point: newly diagnosed GD, antithyroid drugs for less than 3 months. Generation of the TCR library employed RNA extracted from PBMCs. Study-wide results and caveats: Persistent patients shared more public clonotypes (about 2,700) than newly diagnosed patients (966).

The CDR3 sequence is 15 residues long. V gave up 5 bases and J gave up 3 bases, with 17 bases separating them. Germline CDR1 DFQATT, CDR2 SNEGSKA (reference sequence). This clonotype was counted ten times or more. Its target is not known. The sample in question was peripheral blood mononuclear cells (PBMCs), obtained at new diagnosis, from a patient treated with antithyroid drugs. V gene TRBV20-1 combines with J gene TRBJ2-1, with D possibly called TRBD1 or TRBD2 (5 bases each). This receptor was identified in a female donor with Graves disease. The CDR3 here is CSAGVDRLLYNEQFF. The DNA for the CDR3 is TGCAGTGCTGGGGTCGACAGACTACTCTACAATGAGCAGTTCTTC.